This TCR beta chain stems from a study of human T cells and chemical hapten exposure. General study results and limits: It was expanded TCRs that formed significantly more large CDR3 similarity clusters than controls did.

Time point described: pre-sensitization, week 0. Noted treatment: therapeutic diphenylcyclopropenone sensitization with weekly scalp DPC. A single record per CDR3 protein comes from TCRdb applying MiXCR to the RACE reads. The sample has tens of thousands of distinct CDR3 sequences; about 6.7% are singletons. The germline CDR1 and CDR2 sequences are GTSNPN and SVGIG (reference sequence). The V and J ends lost 2 bases and 4 bases, in that order; junction bases with no gene match: 9. This CDR3 has 15 residues. This clonotype has just a few counts. The target antigen is unknown. The source of this sequence is a woman in her twenties or thirties with alopecia areata. Some clones in this sample may be carry-over from other donors' samples. The source material was whole blood, sampled in connection with sensitization to the hapten diphenylcyclopropenone (DPC). The chain is built from TRBV30 and TRBJ2-7, with 9 bases identical to TRBD1. The CDR3 DNA reads as TGTGCCTGGAGTCACAGGGGGCTGGTGGGATACGAGCAGTACTTC. Its protein product is CAWSHRGLVGYEQYF.